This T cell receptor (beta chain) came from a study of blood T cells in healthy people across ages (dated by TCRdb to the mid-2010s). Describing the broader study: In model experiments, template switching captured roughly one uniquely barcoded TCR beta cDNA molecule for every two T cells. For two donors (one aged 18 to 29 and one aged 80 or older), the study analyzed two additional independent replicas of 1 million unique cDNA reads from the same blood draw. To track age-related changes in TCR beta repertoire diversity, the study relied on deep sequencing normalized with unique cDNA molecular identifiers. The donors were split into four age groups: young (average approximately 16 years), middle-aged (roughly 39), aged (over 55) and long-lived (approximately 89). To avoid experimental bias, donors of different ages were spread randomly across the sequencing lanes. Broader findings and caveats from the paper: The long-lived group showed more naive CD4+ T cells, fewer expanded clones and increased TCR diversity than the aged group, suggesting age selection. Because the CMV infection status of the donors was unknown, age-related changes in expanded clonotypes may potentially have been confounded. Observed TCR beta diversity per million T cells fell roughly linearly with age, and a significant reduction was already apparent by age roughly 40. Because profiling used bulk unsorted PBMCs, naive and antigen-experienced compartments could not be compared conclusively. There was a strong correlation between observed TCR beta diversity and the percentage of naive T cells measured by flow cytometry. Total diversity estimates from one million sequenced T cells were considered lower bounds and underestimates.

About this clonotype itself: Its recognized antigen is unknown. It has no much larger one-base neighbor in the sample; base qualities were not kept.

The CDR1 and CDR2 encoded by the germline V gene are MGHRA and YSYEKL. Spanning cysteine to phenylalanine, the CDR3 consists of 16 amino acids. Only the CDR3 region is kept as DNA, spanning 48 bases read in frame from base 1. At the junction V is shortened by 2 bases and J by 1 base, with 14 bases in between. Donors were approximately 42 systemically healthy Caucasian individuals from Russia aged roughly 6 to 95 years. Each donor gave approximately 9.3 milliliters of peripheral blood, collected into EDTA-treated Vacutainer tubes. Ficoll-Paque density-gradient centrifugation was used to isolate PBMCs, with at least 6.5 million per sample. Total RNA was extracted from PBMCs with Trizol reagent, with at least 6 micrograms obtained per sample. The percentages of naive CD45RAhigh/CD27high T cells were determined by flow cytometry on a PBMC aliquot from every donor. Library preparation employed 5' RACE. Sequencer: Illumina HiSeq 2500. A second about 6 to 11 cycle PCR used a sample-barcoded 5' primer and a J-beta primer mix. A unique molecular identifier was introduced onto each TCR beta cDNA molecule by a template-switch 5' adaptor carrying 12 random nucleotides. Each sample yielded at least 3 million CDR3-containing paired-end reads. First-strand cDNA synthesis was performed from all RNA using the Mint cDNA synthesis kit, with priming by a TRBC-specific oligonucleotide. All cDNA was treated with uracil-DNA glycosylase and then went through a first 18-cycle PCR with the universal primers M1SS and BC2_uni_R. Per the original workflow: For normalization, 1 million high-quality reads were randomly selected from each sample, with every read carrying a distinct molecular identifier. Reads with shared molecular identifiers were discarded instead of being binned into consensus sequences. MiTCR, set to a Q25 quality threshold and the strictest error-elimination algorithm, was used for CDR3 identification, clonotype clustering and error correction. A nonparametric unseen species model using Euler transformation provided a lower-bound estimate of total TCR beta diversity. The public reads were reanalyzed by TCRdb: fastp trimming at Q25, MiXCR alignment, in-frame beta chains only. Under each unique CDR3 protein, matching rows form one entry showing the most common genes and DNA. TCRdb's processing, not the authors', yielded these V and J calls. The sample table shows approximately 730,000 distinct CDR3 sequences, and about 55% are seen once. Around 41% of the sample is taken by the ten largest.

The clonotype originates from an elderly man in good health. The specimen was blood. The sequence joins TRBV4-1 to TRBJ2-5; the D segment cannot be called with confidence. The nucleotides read TGCGCCAGCAGCCAAAGTCCACCTGGGTTCCAAGAGACCCAGTACTTC. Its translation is CASSQSPPGFQETQYF.